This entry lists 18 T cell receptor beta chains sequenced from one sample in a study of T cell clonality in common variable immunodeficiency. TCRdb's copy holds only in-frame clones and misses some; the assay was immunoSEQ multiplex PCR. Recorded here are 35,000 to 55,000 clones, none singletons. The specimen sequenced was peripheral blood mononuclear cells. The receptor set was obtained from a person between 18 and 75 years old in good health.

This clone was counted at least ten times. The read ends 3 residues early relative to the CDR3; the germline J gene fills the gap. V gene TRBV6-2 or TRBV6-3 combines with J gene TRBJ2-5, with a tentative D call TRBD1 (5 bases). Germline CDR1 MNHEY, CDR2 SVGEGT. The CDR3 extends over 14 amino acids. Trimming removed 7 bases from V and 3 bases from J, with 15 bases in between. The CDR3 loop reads CASTLRSGKETQYF. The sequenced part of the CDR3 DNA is TGTGCCAGCACCCTGCGCTCAGGGAAAGAGACC.

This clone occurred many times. This chain's CDR3 is CATAVGSSFYNEQFF. The part of the CDR3 DNA that was read is TGTGCCACAGCAGTTGGCTCTAGCTTCTACAATGAG. This sequence joins TRBV9 and TRBJ2-1; possibly TRBD2 for D (5 bases). The read comes to an end 3 residues before the CDR3 does, leaving the germline J gene to fill in the end. The CDR3 is 15 residues long. V was shortened by 9 bases and J by 3 bases, with 19 bases between the two germline ends. The germline CDR1 and CDR2 sequences are SGDLS and YYNGEE.

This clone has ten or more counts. CDR3 DNA (partial): TGCAGTGCTAGAGGCTTACTAGCGGGAGGCGTTGAG. Translation gives CSARGLLAGGVE. The entire CDR3 protein reads CSARGLLAGGVEQFF. The rearrangement links TRBV20-1 to TRBJ2-1; 12 bases are shared with TRBD2. Coverage ceases 3 residues before the CDR3 finishes, and the germline J gene fills in the end. Germline V CDR1 and CDR2: DFQATT, SNEGSKA (reference sequence). The length of the CDR3 is 15 residues. V was clipped by 1 base and J by 9 bases; unmatched bases: 7.

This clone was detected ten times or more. The CDR3 bases that were read are TGCAGTGCTACTAAGGGGACAGGGGATAATCAGCCC. Its protein product is CSATKGTGDNQP. The whole CDR3 reads CSATKGTGDNQPQHF. The chain couples TRBV20-1 to TRBJ1-5, with 10 bases lining up with TRBD1. The read terminates 3 residues before the CDR3 end, so the remaining end is supplied by the germline J gene. Germline-derived CDR1 and CDR2 are DFQATT and SNEGSKA (reference sequence). The CDR3 totals 15 residues. V gave up 4 bases and J gave up 4 bases; unmatched junction bases: 7.

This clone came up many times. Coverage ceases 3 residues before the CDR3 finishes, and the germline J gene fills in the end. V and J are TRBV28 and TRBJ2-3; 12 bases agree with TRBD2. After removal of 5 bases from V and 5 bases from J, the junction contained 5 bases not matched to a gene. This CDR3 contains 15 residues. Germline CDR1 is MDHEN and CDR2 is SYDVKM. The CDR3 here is CASSRLGLAGDTQYF. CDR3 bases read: TGTGCCAGCAGTCGACTGGGACTAGCGGGAGATACG.

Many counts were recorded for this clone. CDR3 bases read: TGTGCCAGCAGTTACAGCTCCGGTACTGAAAAA. It yields the protein CASSYSSGTEK. From start to end, the CDR3 is CASSYSSGTEKLFF. The genes are TRBV12-3 or TRBV12-4 and TRBJ1-4; D is uncertain. Coverage ceases 3 residues before the CDR3 finishes, and the germline J gene fills in the end. Deletions cut 4 bases from V and 7 bases from J, with 13 bases between. This CDR3 has 14 residues.

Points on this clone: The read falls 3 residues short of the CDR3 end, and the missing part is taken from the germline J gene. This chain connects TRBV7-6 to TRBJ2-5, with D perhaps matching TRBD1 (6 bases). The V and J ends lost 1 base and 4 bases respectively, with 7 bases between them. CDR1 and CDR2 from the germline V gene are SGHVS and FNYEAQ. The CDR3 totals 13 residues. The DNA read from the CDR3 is TGTGCCAGCAGCTTAGTACAGGGAGAGACC. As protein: CASSLVQGET. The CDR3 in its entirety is CASSLVQGETQYF.

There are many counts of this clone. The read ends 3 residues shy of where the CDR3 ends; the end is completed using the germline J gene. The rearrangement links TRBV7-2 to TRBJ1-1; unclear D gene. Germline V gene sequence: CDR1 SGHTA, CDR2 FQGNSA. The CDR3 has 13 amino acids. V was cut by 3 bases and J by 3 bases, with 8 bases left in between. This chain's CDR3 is CASSFAEDTEAFF. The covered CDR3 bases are TGTGCCAGCAGCTTCGCGGAAGACACTGAA.

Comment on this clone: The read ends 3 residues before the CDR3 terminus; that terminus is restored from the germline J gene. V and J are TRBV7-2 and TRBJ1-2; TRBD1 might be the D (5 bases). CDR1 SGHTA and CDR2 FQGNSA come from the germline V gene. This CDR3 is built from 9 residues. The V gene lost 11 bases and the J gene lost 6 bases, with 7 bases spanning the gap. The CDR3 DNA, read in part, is TGTGCCGGGGGGGATGGC. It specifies CAGGDG. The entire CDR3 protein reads CAGGDGYTF.

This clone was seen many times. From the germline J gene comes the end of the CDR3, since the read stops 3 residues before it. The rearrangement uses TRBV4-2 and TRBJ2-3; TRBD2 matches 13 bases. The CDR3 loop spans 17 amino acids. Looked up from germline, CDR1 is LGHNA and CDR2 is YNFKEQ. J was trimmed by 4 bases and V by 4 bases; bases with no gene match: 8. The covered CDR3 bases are TGTGCCAGCAGCCCCGTGATGACTAGCGGGAGGTCAGATACG. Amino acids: CASSPVMTSGRSDT. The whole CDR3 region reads CASSPVMTSGRSDTQYF.

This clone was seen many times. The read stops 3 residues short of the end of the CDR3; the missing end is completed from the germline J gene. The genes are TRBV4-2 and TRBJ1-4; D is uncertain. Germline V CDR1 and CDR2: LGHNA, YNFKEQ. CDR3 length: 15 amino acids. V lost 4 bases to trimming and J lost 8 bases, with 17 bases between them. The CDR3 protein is CASSPRSTEVEKLFF. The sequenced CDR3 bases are TGTGCCAGCAGCCCAAGAAGCACAGAGGTCGAAAAA.

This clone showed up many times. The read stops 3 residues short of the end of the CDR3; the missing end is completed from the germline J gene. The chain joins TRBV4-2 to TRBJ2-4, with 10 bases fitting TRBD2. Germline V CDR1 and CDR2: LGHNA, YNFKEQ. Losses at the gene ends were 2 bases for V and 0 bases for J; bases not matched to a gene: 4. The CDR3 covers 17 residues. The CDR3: CASSQPTSGVAKNIQYF. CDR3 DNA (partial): TGTGCCAGCAGCCAACCTACTAGCGGGGTAGCCAAAAACATT.

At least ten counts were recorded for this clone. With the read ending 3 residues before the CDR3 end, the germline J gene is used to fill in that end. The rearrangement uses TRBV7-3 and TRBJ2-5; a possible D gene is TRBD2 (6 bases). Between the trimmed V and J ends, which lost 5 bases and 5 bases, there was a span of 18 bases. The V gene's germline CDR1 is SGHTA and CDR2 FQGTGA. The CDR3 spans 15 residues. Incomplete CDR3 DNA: TGTGCCAGCAGCAAACTAGCTGGCCAAGCGGAGACC. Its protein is CASSKLAGQAET. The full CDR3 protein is CASSKLAGQAETQYF.

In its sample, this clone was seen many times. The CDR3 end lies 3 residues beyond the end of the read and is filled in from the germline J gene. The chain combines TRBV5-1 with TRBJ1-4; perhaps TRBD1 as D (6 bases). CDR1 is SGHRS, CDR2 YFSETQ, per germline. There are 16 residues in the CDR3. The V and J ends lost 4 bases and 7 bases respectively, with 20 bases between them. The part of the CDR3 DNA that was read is TGCGCCAGCAGCCCGGGGGGGCATTGGGGAACTGAAAAA. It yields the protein CASSPGGHWGTEK. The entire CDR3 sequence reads CASSPGGHWGTEKLFF.

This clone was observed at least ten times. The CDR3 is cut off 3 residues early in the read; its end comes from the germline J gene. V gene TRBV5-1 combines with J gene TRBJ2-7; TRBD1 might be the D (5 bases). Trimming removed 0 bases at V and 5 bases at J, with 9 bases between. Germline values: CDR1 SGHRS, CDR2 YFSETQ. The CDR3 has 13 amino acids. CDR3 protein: CASSLGPGNEQYF. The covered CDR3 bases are TGCGCCAGCAGCTTGGGGCCAGGGAACGAG. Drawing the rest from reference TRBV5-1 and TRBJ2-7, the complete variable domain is KAGVTQTPRYLIKTRGQQVTLSCSPISGHRSVSWYQQTPGQGLQFLFEYFSETQRNKGNFPGRFSGRQFSNSRSEMNVSTLELGDSALYLCASSLGPGNEQYFGPGTRLTVT.

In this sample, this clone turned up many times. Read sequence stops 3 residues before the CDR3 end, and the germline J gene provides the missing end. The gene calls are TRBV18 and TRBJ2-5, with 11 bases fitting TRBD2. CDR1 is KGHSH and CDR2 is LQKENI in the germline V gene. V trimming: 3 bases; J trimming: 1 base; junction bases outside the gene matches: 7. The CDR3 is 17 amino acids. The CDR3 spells CASSPMSGTSGQETQYF. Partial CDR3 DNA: TGTGCCAGCTCACCTATGTCCGGGACTAGCGGCCAAGAGACC. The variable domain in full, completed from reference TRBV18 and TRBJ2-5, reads NAGVMQNPRHLVRRRGQEARLRCSPMKGHSHVYWYRQLPEEGLKFMVYLQKENIIDESGMPKERFSAEFPKEGPSILRIQQVVRGDSAAYFCASSPMSGTSGQETQYFGPGTRLLVL.

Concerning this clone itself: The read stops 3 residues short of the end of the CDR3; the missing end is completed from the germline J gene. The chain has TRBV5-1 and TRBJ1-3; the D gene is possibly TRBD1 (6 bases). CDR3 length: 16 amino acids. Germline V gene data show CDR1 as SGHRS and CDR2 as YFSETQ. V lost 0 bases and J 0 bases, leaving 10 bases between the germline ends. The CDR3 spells CASSLAGQSSGNTIYF. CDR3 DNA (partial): TGCGCCAGCAGCTTGGCCGGACAGAGCTCTGGAAACACC.

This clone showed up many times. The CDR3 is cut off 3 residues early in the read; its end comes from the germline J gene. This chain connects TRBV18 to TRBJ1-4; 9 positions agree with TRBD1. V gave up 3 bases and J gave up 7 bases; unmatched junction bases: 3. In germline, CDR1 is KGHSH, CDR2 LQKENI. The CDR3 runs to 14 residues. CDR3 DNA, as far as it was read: TGTGCCAGCTCACCGGACAGGGGAAGTGAAAAA. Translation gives CASSPDRGSEK. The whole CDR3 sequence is CASSPDRGSEKLFF.